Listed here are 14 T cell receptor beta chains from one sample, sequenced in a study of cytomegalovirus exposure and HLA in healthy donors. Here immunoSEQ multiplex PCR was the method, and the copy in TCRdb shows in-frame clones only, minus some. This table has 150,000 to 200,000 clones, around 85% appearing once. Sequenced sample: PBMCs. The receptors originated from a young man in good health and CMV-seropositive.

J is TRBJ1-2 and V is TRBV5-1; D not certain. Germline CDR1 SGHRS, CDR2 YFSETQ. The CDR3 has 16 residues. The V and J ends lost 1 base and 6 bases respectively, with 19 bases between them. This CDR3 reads CASSLSPGVAPNGYTF. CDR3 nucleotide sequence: TGCGCCAGCAGCTTGTCACCCGGGGTCGCACCGAATGGCTACACCTTC.

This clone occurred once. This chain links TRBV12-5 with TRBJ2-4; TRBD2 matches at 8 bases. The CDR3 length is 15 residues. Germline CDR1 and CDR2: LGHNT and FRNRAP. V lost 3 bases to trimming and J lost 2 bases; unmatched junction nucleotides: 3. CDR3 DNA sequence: TGTGCTAGTGGTTTCCGGGGGGGAACCAAAAACATTCAGTACTTC. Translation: CASGFRGGTKNIQYF.

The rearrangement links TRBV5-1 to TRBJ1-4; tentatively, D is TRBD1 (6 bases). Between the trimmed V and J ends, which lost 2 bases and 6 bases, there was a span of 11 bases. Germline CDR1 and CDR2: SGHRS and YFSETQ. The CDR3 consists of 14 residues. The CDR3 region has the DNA TGCGCCAGCAGCTTCGGACAGTTCGATGAAAAACTGTTTTTT. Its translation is CASSFGQFDEKLFF.

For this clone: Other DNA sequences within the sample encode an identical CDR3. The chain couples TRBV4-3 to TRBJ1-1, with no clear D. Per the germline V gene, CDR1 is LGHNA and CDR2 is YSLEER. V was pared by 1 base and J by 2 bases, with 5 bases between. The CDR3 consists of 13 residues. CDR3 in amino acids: CASSQGGNTEAFF. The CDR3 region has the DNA TGCGCCAGCAGCCAAGGAGGTAACACTGAAGCTTTCTTT.

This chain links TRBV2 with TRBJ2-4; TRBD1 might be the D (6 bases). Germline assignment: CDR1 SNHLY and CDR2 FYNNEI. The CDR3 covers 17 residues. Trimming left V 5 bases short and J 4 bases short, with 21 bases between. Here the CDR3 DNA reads TGTGCCAGCAGTCCGAAACCAGACAGGAAGAGTAAAAACATTCAGTACTTC. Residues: CASSPKPDRKSKNIQYF. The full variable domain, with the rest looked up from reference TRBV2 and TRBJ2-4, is EPEVTQTPSHQVTQMGQEVILRCVPISNHLYFYWYRQILGQKVEFLVSFYNNEISEKSEIFDDQFSVERPDGSNFTLKIRSTKLEDSAMYFCASSPKPDRKSKNIQYFGAGTRLSVL.

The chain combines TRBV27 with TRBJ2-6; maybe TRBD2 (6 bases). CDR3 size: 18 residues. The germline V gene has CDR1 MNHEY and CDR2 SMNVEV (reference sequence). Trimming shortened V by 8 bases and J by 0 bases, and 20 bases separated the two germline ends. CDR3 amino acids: CASSPRAGRSSGANVLTF. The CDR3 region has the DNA TGTGCCAGCTCTCCAAGGGCAGGGAGGTCCTCTGGGGCCAACGTCCTGACTTTC.

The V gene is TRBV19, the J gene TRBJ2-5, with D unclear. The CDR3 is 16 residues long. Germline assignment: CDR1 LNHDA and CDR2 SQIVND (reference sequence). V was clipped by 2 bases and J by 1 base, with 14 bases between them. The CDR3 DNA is TGTGCCAGTAGTATAAGGCTTTGGGCTACCCAAGAGACCCAGTACTTC. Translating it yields CASSIRLWATQETQYF. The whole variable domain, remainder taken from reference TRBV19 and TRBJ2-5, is DGGITQSPKYLFRKEGQNVTLSCEQNLNHDAMYWYRQDPGQGLRLIYYSQIVNDFQKGDIAEGYSVSREKKESFPLTVTSAQKNPTAFYLCASSIRLWATQETQYFGPGTRLLVL.

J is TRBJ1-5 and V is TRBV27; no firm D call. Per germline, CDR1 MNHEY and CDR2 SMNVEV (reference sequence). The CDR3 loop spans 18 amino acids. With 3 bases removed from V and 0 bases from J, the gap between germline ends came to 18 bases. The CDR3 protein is CASSFLPPARDSNQPQHF. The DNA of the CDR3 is TGTGCCAGCAGTTTTCTGCCCCCCGCCCGGGATAGCAATCAGCCCCAGCATTTT.

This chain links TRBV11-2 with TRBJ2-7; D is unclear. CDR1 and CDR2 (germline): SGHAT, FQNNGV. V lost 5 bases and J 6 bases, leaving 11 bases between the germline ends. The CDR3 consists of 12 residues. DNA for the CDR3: TGTGCCAGCAGCCGCAAGCCGGGCGAGCAGTACTTC. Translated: CASSRKPGEQYF.

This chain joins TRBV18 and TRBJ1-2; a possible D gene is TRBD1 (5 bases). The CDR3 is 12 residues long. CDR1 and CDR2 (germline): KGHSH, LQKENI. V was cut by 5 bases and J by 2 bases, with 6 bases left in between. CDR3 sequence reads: CASSDSNYGYTF. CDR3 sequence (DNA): TGTGCCAGCTCAGACAGCAACTATGGCTACACCTTC.

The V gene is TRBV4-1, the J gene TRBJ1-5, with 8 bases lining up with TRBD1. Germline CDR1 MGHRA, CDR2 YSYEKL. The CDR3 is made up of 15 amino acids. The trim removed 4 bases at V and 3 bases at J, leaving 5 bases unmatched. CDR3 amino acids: CASSPRTGSNQPQHF. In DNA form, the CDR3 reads TGCGCCAGCAGCCCCAGGACAGGGTCCAATCAGCCCCAGCATTTT.

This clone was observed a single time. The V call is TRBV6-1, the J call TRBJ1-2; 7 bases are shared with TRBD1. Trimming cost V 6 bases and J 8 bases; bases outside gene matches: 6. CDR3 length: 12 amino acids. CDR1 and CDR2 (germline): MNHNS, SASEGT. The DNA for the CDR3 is TGTGCCAGCAGCTCACAGGGGAGGGGCTACACCTTC. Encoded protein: CASSSQGRGYTF.

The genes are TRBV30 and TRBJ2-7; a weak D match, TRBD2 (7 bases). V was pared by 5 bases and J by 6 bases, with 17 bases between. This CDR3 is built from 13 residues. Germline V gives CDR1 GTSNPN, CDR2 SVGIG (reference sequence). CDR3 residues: CAWVRGPLAEQYF. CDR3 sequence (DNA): TGTGCCTGGGTGCGGGGGCCCCTGGCCGAGCAGTACTTC.

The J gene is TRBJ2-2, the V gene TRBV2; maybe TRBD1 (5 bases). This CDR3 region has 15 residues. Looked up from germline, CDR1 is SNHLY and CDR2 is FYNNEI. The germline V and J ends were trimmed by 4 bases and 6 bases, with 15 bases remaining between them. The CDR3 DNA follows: TGTGCCAGCAGTGCGGGCAGGGTCCTTCCCGGGGAGCTGTTTTTT. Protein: CASSAGRVLPGELFF.